This T cell receptor (beta chain) was captured in a study of blood T cells in healthy people across ages (dated by TCRdb to between 2014 and 2016). Regarding the complete study: In model experiments, template switching captured roughly one uniquely barcoded TCR beta cDNA molecule for every two T cells. Donors were grouped into four age groups: young (average roughly 16 years), middle-aged (about 38), aged (around 66) and long-lived (just over 80). To avoid experimental bias, donors of different ages were distributed randomly across sequencing lanes. Using the same blood draw, the study looked at two additional independent replicas of 1 million unique cDNA reads for two donors, one aged 18 to 30 and the other aged 80 or older. Using deep sequencing normalized with unique cDNA molecular identifiers, the study measured how TCR beta repertoire diversity changes with age.

The roughly 39 donors, aged about 6 to 95 years, were systemically healthy Caucasian individuals from Russia. Each donor gave about 9.7 milliliters of peripheral blood, drawn into EDTA-treated Vacutainer tubes. Ficoll-Paque density-gradient centrifugation was used to isolate PBMCs, with at least 7 million obtained per sample. Total RNA, at least 6 micrograms per sample, was extracted from PBMCs with Trizol reagent. For every donor, an aliquot of PBMCs went through flow cytometry to measure the percentages of naive CD45RAhigh/CD27high T cells. Turning to this clonotype: Its specific antigen is unknown. One end of the junction does not line up with germline, which may come from a read error.

The paper as a whole reports these results and caveats: Estimates of total diversity from one million sequenced T cells were regarded as lower bounds and underestimates. Donor CMV infection status was unknown, potentially confounding age-related changes in expanded clonotypes. Compared with the aged group, more naive CD4+ T cells, fewer expanded clones and increased TCR diversity were shown by the long-lived group, suggesting age selection. Conclusive comparison of naive and antigen-experienced compartments was prevented by the profiling of bulk unsorted PBMCs. As age increased, observed TCR beta diversity per million T cells dropped in a roughly linear way, and a significant reduction was already evident by age 40. The percentage of naive T cells measured by flow cytometry correlated strongly with observed TCR beta diversity.

Receptors were amplified or captured by 5' RACE. Sequenced on an Illumina HiSeq 2500. A second about 7 to 12 cycle PCR used a sample-barcoded 5' primer and a J-beta primer mix. Each TCR beta cDNA molecule received a unique molecular identifier from a template-switch 5' adaptor carrying 12 random nucleotides. Each sample yielded at least 3 million CDR3-containing paired-end reads. All of the RNA was converted into first-strand cDNA using the Mint cDNA synthesis kit, with a TRBC-specific oligonucleotide serving as the primer. After uracil-DNA glycosylase treatment, a first 18-cycle PCR used universal primers M1SS and BC2_uni_R on all cDNA. The study's processing was this. Normalization of each sample was performed by random selection of 1 million high-quality reads, each carrying a distinct molecular identifier. Instead of being binned into consensus sequences, reads with shared molecular identifiers were discarded. MiTCR, run with a Q25 quality threshold and the strictest error-elimination algorithm, handled CDR3 identification, clonotype clustering and error correction. A nonparametric unseen species model with Euler transformation was used to estimate a lower bound on total TCR beta diversity. The public reads were reanalyzed by TCRdb: fastp trimming at Q25, MiXCR alignment, in-frame beta chains only. Under each unique CDR3 protein, matching rows form one entry showing the most common genes and DNA. The V and J calls and clone size are TCRdb's, not the authors'. The table for this sample lists roughly 790,000 distinct CDR3 sequences; approximately 39% of them were counted only once. The ten top clones hold 20% to 25% of the sample.

The CDR3 runs 15 residues from the cysteine to the phenylalanine. Only the CDR3 DNA is retained, 45 bases long and in frame from the first base. Taken from the germline V gene, the CDR1 and CDR2 loops are SGHAT and FQNNGV. The TCR sequence derives from a woman aged 55-70 years in good health. The sequencing sample was made of blood. This chain is built from TRBV11-2 and TRBJ2-3; no D gene is confidently identified. The nucleotide sequence is TGTGCCAGCAGCTCAGTCTCCGTGGGCACGGATACGCAGTATTTT. Translated, this is CASSSVSVGTDTQYF.